This TCR beta chain was retrieved from a study of T cell responses to AZD1222 COVID-19 vaccine. Some clones are missing from TCRdb's copy, which holds only in-frame ones; the method was immunoSEQ multiplex PCR. The data contain around 99,000 clones, under 95% of them seen just once; the ten biggest clones take up around 6.6%. As regards this clone: What it recognizes is unknown.

Points from the study as a whole: Across spike, vaccine-associated CD4 TCRs were found, dominant at 160-218 and 743-854. Rises in breadth and depth of Spike-specific TCRs came after two AZD1222 doses. Reportedly, nearly half of unique spike TCRs recognized epitopes outside B.1.351/B.1.1.7 mutations.

Second-dose intervals of approximately 4 or approximately 12 weeks were pooled. CDR3 size: 15 residues. Germline V gene lookup returns CDR1 MNHEY and CDR2 SVGAGI. The J segment lost 7 bases and the V segment lost 3 bases, leaving 12 bases of the junction unmatched. The genes are TRBV6-5 and TRBJ2-7, with 7 bases aligning to TRBD2. Sequencing used peripheral blood, obtained 28 days after the second AZD1222 dose. The sequence was obtained from an adult who received the AZD1222 COVID-19 vaccine. The CDR3 spells CASSYGAGEVLEQYF. The CDR3 DNA is TGTGCCAGCAGTTATGGGGCGGGAGAGGTGCTAGAGCAGTACTTC.